These 10 T cell receptor beta chains were sequenced from one sample in a study of OX40 agonist ivuxolimab in advanced cancers. Libraries came from the immunoSEQ multiplex PCR assay. TCRdb's version of the immuneACCESS table is confined to in-frame rearrangements and falls short of the full clone set. An unresolved V gene accounts for under half of the shortfall where checked; the remainder is of unknown origin. This sample is represented by about 70,000 clones; roughly 86% of them were singletons. The biggest ten clones account for 4.5% to 6% of the sample. The sample consisted of CD4+ or CD8+ T cells sorted from blood, taken in a trial of the OX40 agonist ivuxolimab. The receptor set was obtained from an adult with an advanced solid tumor such as melanoma, head and neck, liver or kidney cancer.

CDR3 protein: CASSSRDGSSYEQYF. In DNA, the CDR3 is TGTGCCAGCAGTTCTCGGGACGGGAGCTCCTACGAGCAGTACTTC. The rearrangement joins TRBV6-6 to TRBJ2-7; tentatively, D is TRBD2 (6 bases). Germline values: CDR1 MNHNY, CDR2 SVGAGI (reference sequence). The CDR3 sequence is 15 residues long. The V and J ends lost 4 bases and 0 bases respectively, with 13 bases between them.

The chain is built from TRBV5-4 and TRBJ1-1; D possibly corresponds to TRBD1 (6 bases). This CDR3 has 15 residues. The germline gives CDR1 SGHNT, CDR2 YYREEE (reference sequence). The germline V and J ends were trimmed by 3 bases and 4 bases, with 16 bases remaining between them. The CDR3: CASSWGWQGTTEAFF. The CDR3, as DNA: TGTGCCAGCAGCTGGGGGTGGCAGGGGACCACTGAAGCTTTCTTT.

This clone was found once. The chain employs TRBV11-2 and TRBJ2-3; 7 bases agree with TRBD2. The CDR3 spans 14 residues. Trimming took 3 bases from V and 5 from J; bases not matched to a gene: 5. Per the germline V gene, CDR1 is SGHAT and CDR2 is FQNNGV. CDR3 amino acids: CASSFWGGEDTQYF. The CDR3 DNA sequence: TGTGCCAGCAGCTTCTGGGGAGGGGAAGATACGCAGTATTTT.

This chain links TRBV2 with TRBJ2-1, with TRBD1 matching 8 bases. J lost 4 bases, V lost 1 base, and 3 bases had no gene match. Germline V CDR1 and CDR2: SNHLY, FYNNEI. The CDR3 has 15 residues. The CDR3 region is CASSEGGTGYNEQFF. The CDR3 bases are TGTGCCAGCAGTGAAGGCGGGACAGGATACAATGAGCAGTTCTTC.

The V call is TRBV5-6, the J call TRBJ2-1; 10 nucleotides line up with TRBD1. The CDR3 extends over 15 amino acids. V shed 7 bases and J 4 bases; nucleotides not matched to a gene: 8. Per the germline V gene, CDR1 is SGHDT and CDR2 is YYEEEE. The DNA of the CDR3 is TGTGCCAGCGGCGGGACAGGGGAATCGTACAATGAGCAGTTCTTC. Encoded protein: CASGGTGESYNEQFF.

The chain has TRBV5-8 and TRBJ2-3, with D possibly TRBD2 on 7 matching bases. The CDR3 is 14 amino acids. V was shortened by 10 bases and J by 1 base, with 16 bases between the two germline ends. Germline assignment: CDR1 SGHTS and CDR2 YDEGEE. For the CDR3, the DNA is TGTGCCCCCACGGGGGGCCTCGGCACAGATACGCAGTATTTT. As protein: CAPTGGLGTDTQYF.

The chain has TRBV28 and TRBJ1-2; D is uncertain. This CDR3 is built from 12 residues. CDR1 MDHEN and CDR2 SYDVKM come from the germline V gene. The V and J ends lost 6 bases and 4 bases respectively, with 9 bases between them. The CDR3 DNA reads as TGTGCCAGCAGCCGGGCCTCCTATGGCTACACCTTC. It codes for CASSRASYGYTF.

The chain uses TRBV7-9 and TRBJ1-1; D may be TRBD1 (6 bases). The CDR3 sequence is 15 residues long. V was pared by 4 bases and J by 8 bases, with 20 bases between. Germline CDR1 SEHNR, CDR2 FQNEAQ (reference sequence). The CDR3 sequence: CASSSPGTGQSEAFF. The CDR3, as DNA: TGTGCCAGCAGCTCACCCGGGACCGGACAGTCCGAAGCTTTCTTT.

The chain joins TRBV27 to TRBJ1-6; TRBD1 might be the D (6 bases). The V and J ends lost 2 bases and 4 bases respectively, with 15 bases between them. Germline loops: CDR1 MNHEY, CDR2 SMNVEV (reference sequence). The CDR3 has 17 amino acids. CDR3 coding DNA: TGTGCCAGCAGTTTAAGGGGGGACAAAGGGTATAATTCACCCCTCCACTTT. Translated: CASSLRGDKGYNSPLHF.

This chain connects TRBV7-2 to TRBJ2-5; maybe TRBD2 (6 bases). Deletions cut 5 bases from V and 9 bases from J, with 22 bases between. The CDR3 length is 15 residues. Germline V lookup: CDR1 SGHTA, CDR2 FQGNSA. In nucleotides, the CDR3 is TGTGCCAGCAGCCCGCCTGCGGGCGGGAATGTTGCCCAGTACTTC. Protein sequence: CASSPPAGGNVAQYF.